This paragraph covers one TCR beta chain sequence. The method was immunoSEQ multiplex PCR; TCRdb's version includes in-frame clones alone and lacks a portion of them. The sample lists about 110,000 clones, about 85% occurring once. V gave up 10 bases and J gave up 11 bases, with 14 bases separating them. The CDR3 has 10 residues. From germline, CDR1 is ENHRY and CDR2 SYGVKD. The record originates from a study of T cell responses to AZD1222 COVID-19 vaccine. J is TRBJ1-1 and V is TRBV10-3, with no clear D. The sequencing here drew on peripheral blood, taken on day 0 of AZD1222 vaccination. This clonotype was sampled from an adult in good health. The CDR3 loop is CATLGARAFF. Here the CDR3 DNA reads TGTGCCACCCTGGGTGCCCGGGCTTTCTTT.